This T cell receptor (beta chain) was observed in a study of blood T cells in healthy people across ages. Whole-study results and caveats: It was not known whether donors were CMV positive (a possible confounder of expanded clonotype changes). Naive and antigen-experienced cells could not be conclusively compared, given unsorted PBMCs.

It was with a sample-barcoded 5' primer and a J-beta primer mix that a second PCR of about 6 to 11 cycles was run. TCRdb processed the 5' RACE reads anew with MiXCR; each CDR3 protein has one entry. The sample yields roughly 1,500,000 distinct CDR3 sequences, roughly 40% seen once. About this clonotype itself: Its antigen is currently unknown.

The authors drew around 9.3 milliliters of peripheral blood from each donor. The clonotype originates from a woman between 18 and 29 years old in good health. Sequenced sample: blood.

This chain's CDR3 is CSARDGRSSYNEQFF. CDR3 nucleotide sequence: TGCAGTGCTAGAGACGGGAGAAGCTCCTACAATGAGCAGTTCTTC. V and J are TRBV20-1 and TRBJ2-1, with D perhaps matching TRBD2 (6 bases). Germline lookup yields CDR1 DFQATT and CDR2 SNEGSKA (reference sequence). Trimming pared 0 bases from V and 0 bases from J, leaving 9 bases between. This CDR3 has 15 residues.